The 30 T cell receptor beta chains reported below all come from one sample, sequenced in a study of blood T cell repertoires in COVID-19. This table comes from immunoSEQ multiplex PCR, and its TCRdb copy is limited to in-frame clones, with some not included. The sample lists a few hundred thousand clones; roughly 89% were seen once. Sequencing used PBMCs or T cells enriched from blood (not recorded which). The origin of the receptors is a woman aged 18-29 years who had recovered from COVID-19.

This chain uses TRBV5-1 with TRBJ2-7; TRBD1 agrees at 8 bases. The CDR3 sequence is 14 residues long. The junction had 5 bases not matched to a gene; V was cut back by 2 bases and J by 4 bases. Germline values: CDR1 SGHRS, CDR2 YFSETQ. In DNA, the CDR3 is TGCGCCAGCAGCTTCTTGACAGGGGATTACGAGCAGTACTTC. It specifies CASSFLTGDYEQYF.

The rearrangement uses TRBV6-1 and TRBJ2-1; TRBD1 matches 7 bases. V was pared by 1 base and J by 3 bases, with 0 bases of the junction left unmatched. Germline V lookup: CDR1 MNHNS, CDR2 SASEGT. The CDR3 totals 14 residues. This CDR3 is CASSEGDSYNEQFF. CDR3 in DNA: TGTGCCAGCAGTGAAGGGGACAGCTACAATGAGCAGTTCTTC.

The chain's CDR3 is CASSQDSGFSNQPQHF. Here the CDR3 DNA reads TGTGCCAGCAGCCAAGATTCGGGGTTTAGCAATCAGCCCCAGCATTTT. This rearrangement joins TRBV4-2 to TRBJ1-5; D gene uncertain. The CDR3 is 16 amino acids. V dropped 0 bases and J dropped 0 bases, with 9 bases sitting between them. Germline V gene lookup returns CDR1 LGHNA and CDR2 YNFKEQ.

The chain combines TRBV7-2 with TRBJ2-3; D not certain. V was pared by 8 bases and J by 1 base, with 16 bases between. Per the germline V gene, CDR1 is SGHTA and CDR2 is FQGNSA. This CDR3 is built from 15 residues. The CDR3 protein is CASLRSPPGTDTQYF. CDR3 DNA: TGTGCCAGCTTACGGTCTCCCCCCGGCACAGATACGCAGTATTTT.

The CDR3 nucleotides are TGTGCCAGCAGCTTAGTGGTTGCGGATACGCAGTATTTT. It translates to CASSLVVADTQYF. The rearrangement links TRBV7-2 to TRBJ2-3; D is undetermined. Trimming took 1 base from V and 6 from J, leaving 8 bases between them. The germline CDR1 and CDR2 sequences are SGHTA and FQGNSA. The length of the CDR3 is 13 residues.

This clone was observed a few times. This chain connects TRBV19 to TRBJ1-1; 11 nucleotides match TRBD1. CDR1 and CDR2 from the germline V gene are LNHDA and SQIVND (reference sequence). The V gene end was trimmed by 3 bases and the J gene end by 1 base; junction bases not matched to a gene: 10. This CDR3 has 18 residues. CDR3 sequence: CASSIFLGQGASNTEAFF. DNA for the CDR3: TGTGCCAGTAGTATCTTTCTAGGACAGGGGGCGTCGAACACTGAAGCTTTCTTT.

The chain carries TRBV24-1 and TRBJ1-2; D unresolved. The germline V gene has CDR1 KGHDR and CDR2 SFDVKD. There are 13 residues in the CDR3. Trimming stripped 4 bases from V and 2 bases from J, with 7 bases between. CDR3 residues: CATSDPINYGYTF. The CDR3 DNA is TGTGCCACCAGTGACCCAATCAACTATGGCTACACCTTC.

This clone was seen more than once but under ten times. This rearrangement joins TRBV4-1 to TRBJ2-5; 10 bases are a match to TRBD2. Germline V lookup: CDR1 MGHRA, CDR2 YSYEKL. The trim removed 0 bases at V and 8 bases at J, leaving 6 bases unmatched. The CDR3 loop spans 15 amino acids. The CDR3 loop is CASSQEEASGRTQYF. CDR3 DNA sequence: TGCGCCAGCAGCCAAGAGGAGGCTAGCGGGAGAACCCAGTACTTC.

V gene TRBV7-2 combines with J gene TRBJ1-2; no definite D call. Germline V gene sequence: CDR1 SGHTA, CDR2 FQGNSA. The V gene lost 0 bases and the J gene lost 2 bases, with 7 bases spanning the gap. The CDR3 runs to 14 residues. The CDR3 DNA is TGTGCCAGCAGCTTAGCGTCCAGAAACTATGGCTACACCTTC. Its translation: CASSLASRNYGYTF.

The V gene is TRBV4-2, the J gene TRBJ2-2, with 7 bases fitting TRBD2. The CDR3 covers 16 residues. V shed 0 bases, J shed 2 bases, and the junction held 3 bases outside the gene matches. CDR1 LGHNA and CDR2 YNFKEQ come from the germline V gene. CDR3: CASSQDSAGNTGELFF. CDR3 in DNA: TGTGCCAGCAGCCAAGATTCAGCGGGAAACACCGGGGAGCTGTTTTTT.

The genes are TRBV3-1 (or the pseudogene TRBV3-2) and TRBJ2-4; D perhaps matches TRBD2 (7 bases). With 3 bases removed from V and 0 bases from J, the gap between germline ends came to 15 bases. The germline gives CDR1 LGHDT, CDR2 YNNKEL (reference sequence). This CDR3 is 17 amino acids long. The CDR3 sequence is CASSQGRGGLAKNIQYF. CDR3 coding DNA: TGTGCCAGCAGCCAGGGGAGGGGGGGTCTAGCCAAAAACATTCAGTACTTC.

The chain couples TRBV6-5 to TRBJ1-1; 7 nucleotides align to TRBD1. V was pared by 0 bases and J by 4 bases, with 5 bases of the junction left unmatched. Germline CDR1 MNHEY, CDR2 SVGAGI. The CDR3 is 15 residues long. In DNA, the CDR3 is TGTGCCAGCAGTTACTCTCACCCAGGGGGCACTGAAGCTTTCTTT. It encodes CASSYSHPGGTEAFF.

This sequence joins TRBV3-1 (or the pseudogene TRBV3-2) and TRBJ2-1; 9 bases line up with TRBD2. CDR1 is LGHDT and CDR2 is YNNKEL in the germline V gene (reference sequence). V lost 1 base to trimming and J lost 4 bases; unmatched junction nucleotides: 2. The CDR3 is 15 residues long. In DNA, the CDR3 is TGTGCCAGCAGCCAAGGGCTAGCGGGGTACAATGAGCAGTTCTTC. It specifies CASSQGLAGYNEQFF.

This CDR3 reads CASSRDYTSRNEQFF. In DNA, the CDR3 is TGTGCCAGCAGCCGGGACTACACCTCTCGAAATGAGCAGTTCTTC. The chain is built from TRBV11-1 and TRBJ2-1, with 7 bases fitting TRBD2. Germline V lookup: CDR1 SGHAT, CDR2 FQDESV (reference sequence). The V segment lost 5 bases and the J segment 7 bases; nucleotides outside the gene matches: 11. CDR3 length: 15 residues. The entire variable domain, with the rest obtained from reference TRBV11-1 and TRBJ2-1, is as follows: EAEVAQSPRYKITEKSQAVAFWCDPISGHATLYWYRQILGQGPELLVQFQDESVVDDSQLPKDRFSAERLKGVDSTLKIQPAELGDSAMYLCASSRDYTSRNEQFFGPGTRLTVL.

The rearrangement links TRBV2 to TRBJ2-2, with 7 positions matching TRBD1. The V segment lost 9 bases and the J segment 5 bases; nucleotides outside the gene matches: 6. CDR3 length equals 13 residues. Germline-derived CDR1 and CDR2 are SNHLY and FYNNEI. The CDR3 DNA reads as TGTGCCAGTTCCGGGACAGAAACCGGGGAGCTGTTTTTT. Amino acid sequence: CASSGTETGELFF.

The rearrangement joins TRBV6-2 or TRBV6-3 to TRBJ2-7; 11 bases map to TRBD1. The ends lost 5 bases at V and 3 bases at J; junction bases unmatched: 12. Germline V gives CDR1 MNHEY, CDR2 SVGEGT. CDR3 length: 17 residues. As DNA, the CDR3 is TGTGCCAGCAGTGTCCCCTTGGGACAGGGGGAATACTACGAGCAGTACTTC. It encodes CASSVPLGQGEYYEQYF.

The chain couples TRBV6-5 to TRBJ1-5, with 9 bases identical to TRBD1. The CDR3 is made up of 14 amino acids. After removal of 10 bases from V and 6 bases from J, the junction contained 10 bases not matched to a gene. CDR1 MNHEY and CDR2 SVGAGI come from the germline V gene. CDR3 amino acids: CAIHGQGLFQPQHF. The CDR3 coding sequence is TGTGCCATCCACGGACAGGGGCTATTTCAGCCCCAGCATTTT.

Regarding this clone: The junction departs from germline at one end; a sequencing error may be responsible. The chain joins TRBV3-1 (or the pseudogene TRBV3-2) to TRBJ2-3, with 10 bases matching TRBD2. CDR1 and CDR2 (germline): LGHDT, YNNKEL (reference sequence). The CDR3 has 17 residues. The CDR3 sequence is CASSQGLAVTGTDTQYF. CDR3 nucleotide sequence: TGTGCCAGCAGTCAAGGACTAGCGGTCACAGGCACAGATACGCAGTATTTT.

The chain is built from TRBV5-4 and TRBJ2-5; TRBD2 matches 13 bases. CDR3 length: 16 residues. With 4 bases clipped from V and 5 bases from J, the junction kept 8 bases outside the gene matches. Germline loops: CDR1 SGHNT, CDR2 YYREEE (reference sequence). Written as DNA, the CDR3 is TGTGCCAGCAGCCAGAGACTAGCGGGAGGAGGGGAGACCCAGTACTTC. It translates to CASSQRLAGGGETQYF.

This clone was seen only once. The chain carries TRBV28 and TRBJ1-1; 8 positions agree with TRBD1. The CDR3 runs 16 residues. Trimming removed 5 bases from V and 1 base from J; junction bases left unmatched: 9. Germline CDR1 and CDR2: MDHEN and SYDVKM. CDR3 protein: CASSPQTGAGNTEAFF. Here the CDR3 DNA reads TGTGCCAGCAGTCCCCAGACAGGGGCTGGGAACACTGAAGCTTTCTTT.

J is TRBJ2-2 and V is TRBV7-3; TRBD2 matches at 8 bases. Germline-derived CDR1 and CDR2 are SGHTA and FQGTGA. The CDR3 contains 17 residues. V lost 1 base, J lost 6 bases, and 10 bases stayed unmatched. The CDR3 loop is CASSLIAGGQVSGELFF. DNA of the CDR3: TGTGCCAGCAGCTTAATTGCGGGGGGTCAGGTTTCCGGGGAGCTGTTTTTT.

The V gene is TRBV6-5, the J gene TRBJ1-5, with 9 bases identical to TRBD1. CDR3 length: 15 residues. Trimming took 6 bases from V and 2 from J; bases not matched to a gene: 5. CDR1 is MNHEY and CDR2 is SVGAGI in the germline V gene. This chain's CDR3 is CASRRDRAGNQPQHF. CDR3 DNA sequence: TGTGCCAGCAGGAGGGACAGGGCGGGCAATCAGCCCCAGCATTTT.

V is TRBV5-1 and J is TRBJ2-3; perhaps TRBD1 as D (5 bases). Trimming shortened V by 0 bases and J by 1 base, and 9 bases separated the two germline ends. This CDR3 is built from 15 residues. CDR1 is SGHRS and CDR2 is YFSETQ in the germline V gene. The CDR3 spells CASSLEGVRTDTQYF. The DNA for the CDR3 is TGCGCCAGCAGCTTGGAAGGGGTCCGCACAGATACGCAGTATTTT.

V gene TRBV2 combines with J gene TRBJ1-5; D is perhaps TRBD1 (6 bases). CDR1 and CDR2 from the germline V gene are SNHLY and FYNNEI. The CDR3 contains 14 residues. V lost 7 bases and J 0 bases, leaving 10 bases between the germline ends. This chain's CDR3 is CASTRQDSNQPQHF. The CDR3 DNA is TGTGCCAGCACCCGACAGGATAGCAATCAGCCCCAGCATTTT.

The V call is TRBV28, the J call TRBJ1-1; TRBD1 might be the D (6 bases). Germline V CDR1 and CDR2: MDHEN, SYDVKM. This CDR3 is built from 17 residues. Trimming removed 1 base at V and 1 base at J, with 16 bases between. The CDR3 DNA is TGTGCCAGCAGTTTATCGGCAGGGGCGGATACGAACACTGAAGCTTTCTTT. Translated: CASSLSAGADTNTEAFF.

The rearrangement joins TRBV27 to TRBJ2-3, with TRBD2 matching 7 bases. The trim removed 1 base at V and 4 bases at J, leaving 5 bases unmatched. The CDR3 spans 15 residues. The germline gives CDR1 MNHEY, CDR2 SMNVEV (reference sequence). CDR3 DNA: TGTGCCAGCAGTTTATGGGAGGGATCGGCAGATACGCAGTATTTT. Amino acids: CASSLWEGSADTQYF.

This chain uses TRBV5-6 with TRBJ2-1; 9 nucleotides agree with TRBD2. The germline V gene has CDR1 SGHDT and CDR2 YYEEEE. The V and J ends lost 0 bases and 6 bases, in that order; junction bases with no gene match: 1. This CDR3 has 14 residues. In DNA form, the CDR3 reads TGTGCCAGCAGCTTGGGGACTAGCGTCAATGAGCAGTTCTTC. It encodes CASSLGTSVNEQFF.

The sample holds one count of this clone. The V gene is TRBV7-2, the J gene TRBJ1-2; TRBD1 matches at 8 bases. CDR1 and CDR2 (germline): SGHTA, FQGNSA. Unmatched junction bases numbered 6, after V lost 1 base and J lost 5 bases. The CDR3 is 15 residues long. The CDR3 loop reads CASSLGYRGEYGYTF. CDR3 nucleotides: TGTGCCAGCAGCTTAGGTTACAGGGGGGAGTATGGCTACACCTTC.

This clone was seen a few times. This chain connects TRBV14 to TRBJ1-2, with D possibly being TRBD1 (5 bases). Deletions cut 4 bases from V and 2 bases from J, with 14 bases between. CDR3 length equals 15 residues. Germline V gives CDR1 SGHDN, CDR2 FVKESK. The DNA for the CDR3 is TGTGCCAGCAGCCGACTCTCGGGGGGAAACTATGGCTACACCTTC. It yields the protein CASSRLSGGNYGYTF.

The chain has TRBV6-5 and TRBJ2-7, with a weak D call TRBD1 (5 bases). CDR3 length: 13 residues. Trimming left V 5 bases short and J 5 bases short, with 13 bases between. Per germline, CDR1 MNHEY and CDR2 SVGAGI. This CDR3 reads CASSRGNWDEQYF. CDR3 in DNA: TGTGCCAGCAGTAGGGGTAATTGGGACGAGCAGTACTTC.